These T cell receptor beta chains were read from a single sample in a study of vaccination effects on CD4 cells after COVID-19. No antigen has been identified for these receptors. The table came from immunoSEQ multiplex PCR; TCRdb's copy has only in-frame clones and leaves some out. In the table there are approximately 38,000 clones, over 60% of which are singletons. Material: CD4+ T cells from PBMCs cultured with a peptide pool, obtained before COVID-19 vaccination. The receptor set was obtained from a human donor who had a prior SARS-CoV-2 infection. Each CDR3 is given with its conserved first and last residue. The D gene is left open where the match is weak. The size entry is marked missing in some rows and otherwise reads once, few, many or a size class.

abundance	d_gene	v_gene	j_gene	CDR3nt	CDR3aa
NA	TRBD1	TRBV5-1	TRBJ2-5	TGCGCCAGCAGCATAACTTCAGGGGGCTGGGAGACCCAGTACTTC	CASSITSGGWETQYF
NA	TRBD1	TRBV18	TRBJ1-2	TGTGCCAGCTCACTCGGACCGGGACAGTCCTATGGCTACACCTTC	CASSLGPGQSYGYTF
NA	NA	TRBV30	TRBJ2-2	TGTGCCTGGAGTGTTCCATGGGGGCGGTTGGGCGCCGGGGAGCTGTTTTTT	CAWSVPWGRLGAGELFF
once	TRBD1	TRBV6-6	TRBJ2-7	TGTGCCAGCAACTCGGGACAGGGGGCTGGCGAGCAGTACTTC	CASNSGQGAGEQYF
NA	NA	TRBV5-6	TRBJ1-3	TGTGCCAGCAGGACGGGGTCCGGGGATGCCGGCACCATATATTTT	CASRTGSGDAGTIYF
NA	NA	TRBV7-3	TRBJ1-1	TGTGCCAGCAGCTTACTGAGGGGCGCGGAAGCTTTCTTT	CASSLLRGAEAFF
NA	TRBD1	TRBV7-2	TRBJ1-2	TGTGCCAGCAGCTCCGGACAGGGGGCAAATGGCTACACCTTC	CASSSGQGANGYTF
NA	NA	TRBV7-3	TRBJ1-2	TGTGCCAGCAGCTCCCAGGGATGGGGTGGCTACACCTTC	CASSSQGWGGYTF
NA	TRBD1	TRBV28	TRBJ2-2	TGTGCCAGCAGTCCCTTGGGACAGGGGGTTACCGGGGAGCTGTTTTTT	CASSPLGQGVTGELFF
NA	NA	TRBV11-2	TRBJ2-7	TGTGCCAGCAGCTTAGGGCCTGGGGCCTCCTACGAGCAGTACTTC	CASSLGPGASYEQYF
NA	NA	TRBV5-1	TRBJ2-5	TGCGCCAGCAGCGCGACGGGTGAAGAGACCCAGTACTTC	CASSATGEETQYF
NA	NA	TRBV18	TRBJ2-5	TGTGCCAGCTCACCAGGGGGCGGGGAGACCCAGTACTTC	CASSPGGGETQYF
NA	TRBD1	TRBV4-3	TRBJ2-7	TGCGCCAGCAGCCAAGATCGGACAGGGCTTACCTACGAGCAGTACTTC	CASSQDRTGLTYEQYF
NA	TRBD2	TRBV12-5	TRBJ2-2	TGTGCTAGTGGTTTGGTCTCCGGGCTAGCGGGAGAAACCGGGGAGCTGTTTTTT	CASGLVSGLAGETGELFF
NA	NA	TRBV30	TRBJ1-3	TGTGCCTGGAGTGTAATTCCAGGGAGGGGAAACACCATATATTTT	CAWSVIPGRGNTIYF
NA	NA	TRBV5-1	TRBJ1-1	TGCGCCAGCAGCCAACAACTCAGCAACACTGAAGCTTTCTTT	CASSQQLSNTEAFF
NA	NA	TRBV5-1	TRBJ2-7	TGCGCCAGCAGCTTCTCGGACGGTCAAGAGCAGTACTTC	CASSFSDGQEQYF
NA	NA	TRBV5-1	TRBJ2-7	TGCGCCAGCACATCCGGAAGTTCCTACGAGCAGTACTTC	CASTSGSSYEQYF
NA	TRBD1	TRBV5-4	TRBJ1-1	TGTGCCAGCAGCTTGGAGGGACAGTCGAACACTGAAGCTTTCTTT	CASSLEGQSNTEAFF
once	TRBD1	TRBV5-4	TRBJ1-6	TGTGCCAGCAGCACCAGGGAAGGACAGGGAACACCCCTCCACTTT	CASSTREGQGTPLHF
NA	TRBD1	TRBV27	TRBJ2-2	TGTGCCACCCACCCTGGACAGGGGAACGACACCGGGGAGCTGTTTTTT	CATHPGQGNDTGELFF
NA	NA	TRBV29-1	TRBJ2-1	TGCAGCGTTGGTAAAGGGAAAAGGGCCTACAATGAGCAGTTCTTC	CSVGKGKRAYNEQFF
NA	NA	TRBV12-3/TRBV12-4	TRBJ2-7	TGTGCCAGCAGTTTACGGGGACTGGGGGAGCAGTACTTC	CASSLRGLGEQYF
NA	NA	TRBV19	TRBJ2-7	TGTGCCAGTAACAAAGACGGGACCTACGAGCAGTACTTC	CASNKDGTYEQYF
NA	TRBD2	TRBV7-2	TRBJ2-2	TGTGCCAGCAGCTTCCGACTAGCCGGAGCCGGGGAGCTGTTTTTT	CASSFRLAGAGELFF
NA	NA	TRBV5-6	TRBJ2-3	TGTGCCAGCAGCCCACGATTTGGGGTCGCAGATACGCAGTATTTT	CASSPRFGVADTQYF
NA	NA	TRBV7-2	TRBJ1-3	TGTGCCAGCAGCCAAAGCTTGGCGGGGGGTGGAAACACCATATATTTT	CASSQSLAGGGNTIYF
NA	TRBD1	TRBV27	TRBJ1-6	TGTGCCAGCAGTTTCCTTCCCACCGGGACAGGGGGAAATTCACCCCTCCACTTT	CASSFLPTGTGGNSPLHF
NA	NA	TRBV7-3	TRBJ2-2	TGTGCCAGCAGCCGAGACAGAGACACCGGGGAGCTGTTTTTT	CASSRDRDTGELFF
NA	NA	TRBV6-5	TRBJ2-3	TGTGCCAGCAGTAGGATATACCCTTCCACAGATACGCAGTATTTT	CASSRIYPSTDTQYF
NA	TRBD1	TRBV4-2	TRBJ1-2	TGTGCCAGCAGCCAAGCGGGTCCCCTGGACAGGGGGGGCACATATGGCTACACCTTC	CASSQAGPLDRGGTYGYTF
NA	NA	TRBV4-1	TRBJ1-6	TGCGCCAGCAGCCTCGAACAGGGTAGGAATTCACCCCTCCACTTT	CASSLEQGRNSPLHF
NA	NA	TRBV2	TRBJ2-2	TGTGCCAGCGTCGGGGGAGCGAACACCGGGGAGCTGTTTTTT	CASVGGANTGELFF
NA	NA	TRBV5-1	TRBJ2-3	TGCGCCAGCAGCTACCTTCGGGACACCAGCACAGATACGCAGTATTTT	CASSYLRDTSTDTQYF
NA	NA	TRBV27	TRBJ2-1	TGTGCCAGCAGTATTTTCTCAGGGTTAACCAATGAGCAGTTCTTC	CASSIFSGLTNEQFF
NA	NA	TRBV9	TRBJ1-4	TGTGCCAGCAGACAGACAAGTTGCAGTGAAAAACTGTTTTTT	CASRQTSCSEKLFF
NA	NA	TRBV5-4	TRBJ1-5	TGTGCCAGCAGCTTGGATCGCAATCAGCCCCAGCATTTT	CASSLDRNQPQHF
NA	NA	TRBV30	TRBJ1-5	TGTGCCTGGAGTGACTGGGCAGGGGACAATCAGCCCCAGCATTTT	CAWSDWAGDNQPQHF
NA	TRBD2	TRBV11-2	TRBJ2-3	TGTGCCAGCAGCCTGGGACTAGCGGGGGGGATAGATACGCAGTATTTT	CASSLGLAGGIDTQYF
few	NA	TRBV2	TRBJ1-2	TGTGCCAGTACCGAGGAGGGGACTTACTATGGCTACACCTTC	CASTEEGTYYGYTF
NA	TRBD2	TRBV3-1/TRBV3-2	TRBJ2-7	TGTGCCAGCAGCCAAGGGCTAGCGGGAGCCCAAACCTACGAGCAGTACTTC	CASSQGLAGAQTYEQYF